The 25 T cell receptor beta chains reported below all come from one sample, sequenced in a study of shared clonotypes between healthy human individuals. Clones were sequenced by immunoSEQ multiplex PCR, and TCRdb holds only the in-frame ones, with some missing. The data show 450,000 to 700,000 clones, 95% to 96% seen once. CD45RO negativity and positive selection for CCR7 defined naive CD8 cells, a population that excluded terminally differentiated effector memory CD45RA+ cells. Source material: naive CD8+ T cells sorted from blood. The receptors shown here come from a woman under 40 in good health.

This clone was seen a single time. The V gene is TRBV27, the J gene TRBJ1-1; TRBD1 matches at 10 bases. This CDR3 spans 16 amino acids. The ends lost 9 bases at V and 3 bases at J; junction bases unmatched: 13. Germline lookup yields CDR1 MNHEY and CDR2 SMNVEV (reference sequence). The CDR3 bases are TGTGCCAGTAAAGACAGGGGGCCTGTTCAGGACACTGAAGCTTTCTTT. Its protein product is CASKDRGPVQDTEAFF.

This rearrangement joins TRBV5-4 to TRBJ1-1, with D maybe TRBD1 (6 bases). From germline, CDR1 is SGHNT and CDR2 YYREEE (reference sequence). This CDR3 has 15 amino acids. V lost 4 bases to trimming and J lost 3 bases, with 16 bases between them. The CDR3 DNA sequence: TGTGCCAGCAGCGCATTCGGGGGCAGCTACACTGAAGCTTTCTTT. Protein sequence: CASSAFGGSYTEAFF.

The V gene is TRBV6-1, the J gene TRBJ2-1; D gene unclear. Trimming pared 4 bases from V and 2 bases from J, leaving 15 bases between. Germline CDR1 MNHNS, CDR2 SASEGT. This CDR3 contains 16 residues. CDR3 nucleotide sequence: TGTGCCAGCAGTGGGTGGGCCGACGGCGCCTACAATGAGCAGTTCTTC. This sequence encodes CASSGWADGAYNEQFF.

This rearrangement joins TRBV28 to TRBJ2-1, with a weak D call TRBD1 (6 bases). V was trimmed by 7 bases and J by 0 bases, leaving 19 bases between them. This CDR3 has 17 residues. CDR1 is MDHEN and CDR2 is SYDVKM in the germline V gene. The CDR3 reads CASTQGIGQISYNEQFF. Here the CDR3 DNA reads TGTGCCAGCACCCAAGGCATAGGACAGATCTCCTACAATGAGCAGTTCTTC. Variable domain in full (rest from reference TRBV28 and TRBJ2-1): DVKVTQSSRYLVKRTGEKVFLECVQDMDHENMFWYRQDPGLGLRLIYFSYDVKMKEKGDIPEGYSVSREKKERFSLILESASTNQTSMYLCASTQGIGQISYNEQFFGPGTRLTVL.

The V gene is TRBV10-3, the J gene TRBJ2-7; D is unclear. Trimming cost V 3 bases and J 6 bases, with 6 bases left between them. CDR1 is ENHRY, CDR2 SYGVKD, per germline. The CDR3 sequence is 11 residues long. CDR3 amino acids: CAISDRAEQYF. CDR3 DNA: TGTGCCATCAGTGATCGGGCCGAGCAGTACTTC.

The chain has TRBV2 and TRBJ2-5; 10 nucleotides agree with TRBD2. Germline values: CDR1 SNHLY, CDR2 FYNNEI. J lost 2 bases, V lost 6 bases, and 9 bases had no gene match. This CDR3 comprises 16 residues. The CDR3 sequence is CASRPWTSGIQETQYF. Written as DNA, the CDR3 is TGTGCCAGCAGGCCCTGGACTAGCGGTATACAAGAGACCCAGTACTTC.

This clone appeared a single time. The chain is built from TRBV11-2 and TRBJ2-7; D is ambiguous. The germline gives CDR1 SGHAT, CDR2 FQNNGV. The CDR3 totals 12 residues. The germline V and J ends were trimmed by 8 bases and 4 bases, with 12 bases remaining between them. Written as DNA, the CDR3 is TGTGCCAGCGGCATGGGCCCGTACGAGCAGTACTTC. It yields the protein CASGMGPYEQYF. Filled out from reference TRBV11-2 and TRBJ2-7, the complete variable domain reads EAGVAQSPRYKIIEKRQSVAFWCNPISGHATLYWYQQILGQGPKLLIQFQNNGVVDDSQLPKDRFSAERLKGVDSTLKIQPAKLEDSAVYLCASGMGPYEQYFGPGTRLTVT.

V gene TRBV27 combines with J gene TRBJ2-5; D uncertain. Germline lookup yields CDR1 MNHEY and CDR2 SMNVEV (reference sequence). V lost 4 bases and J lost 1, with 7 bases in between. The CDR3 is 13 residues long. CDR3 in DNA: TGTGCCAGCAGTTGGCAGATCCAAGAGACCCAGTACTTC. It yields the protein CASSWQIQETQYF.

This clone was seen once. V is TRBV18 and J is TRBJ1-3, with D uncertain. The V and J ends lost 4 bases and 0 bases respectively, with 10 bases between them. This CDR3 spans 15 amino acids. The V gene's germline CDR1 is KGHSH and CDR2 LQKENI. The CDR3 here is CASSHDPASGNTIYF. The CDR3 DNA is TGTGCCAGCTCACATGACCCAGCCTCTGGAAACACCATATATTTT.

This sequence joins TRBV4-1 and TRBJ2-7; D gene unclear. The V gene lost 1 base and the J gene lost 4 bases, with 8 bases spanning the gap. This CDR3 has 13 residues. The V gene's germline CDR1 is MGHRA and CDR2 YSYEKL. The CDR3 coding sequence is TGCGCCAGCAGCCAAGGATCGTTTTACGAGCAGTACTTC. Protein sequence: CASSQGSFYEQYF.

The rearrangement uses TRBV6-6 and TRBJ2-7; TRBD2 aligns across 7 bases. V was clipped by 4 bases and J by 0 bases; unmatched bases: 6. The CDR3 length is 15 residues. The germline gives CDR1 MNHNY, CDR2 SVGAGI (reference sequence). The CDR3 loop is CASSLERGLSYEQYF. In DNA form, the CDR3 reads TGTGCCAGCAGTTTGGAGCGGGGCCTCTCCTACGAGCAGTACTTC.

This clone was recorded once. J is TRBJ2-3 and V is TRBV5-4; 10 nucleotides agree with TRBD2. J was trimmed by 2 bases and V by 4 bases; bases with no gene match: 4. In germline, CDR1 is SGHNT, CDR2 YYREEE (reference sequence). CDR3 length equals 15 residues. The CDR3 region is CASSQGTSDTDTQYF. CDR3 in DNA: TGTGCCAGCAGCCAAGGGACTAGCGACACAGATACGCAGTATTTT.

The chain recombines TRBV6-5 with TRBJ1-3, with TRBD1 as a possible D gene (6 bases). V was trimmed by 0 bases and J by 3 bases, leaving 6 bases between them. The CDR3 loop spans 14 amino acids. Germline V CDR1 and CDR2: MNHEY, SVGAGI. The chain's CDR3 is CASSYSGGGNTIYF. The CDR3, as DNA: TGTGCCAGCAGTTACTCAGGGGGTGGAAACACCATATATTTT.

The rearrangement joins TRBV25-1 to TRBJ2-1; D uncertain. The CDR3 is 12 residues long. Between the trimmed V and J ends, which lost 2 bases and 10 bases, there was a span of 9 bases. Germline CDR1 and CDR2: MGHDK and SYGVNS. CDR3: CASSEIGVEQFF. The CDR3 region has the DNA TGTGCCAGCAGTGAAATCGGAGTCGAGCAGTTCTTC.

The chain links TRBV10-1 to TRBJ2-3; D is undetermined. The V end was cut by 2 bases, the J end by 2 bases, with 8 bases between. The CDR3 extends over 14 amino acids. Per germline, CDR1 WNHNN and CDR2 SYGVQD (reference sequence). In DNA, the CDR3 is TGCGCCAGCAGTGAGAACAGACTCACAGATACGCAGTATTTT. Protein product: CASSENRLTDTQYF.

The chain links TRBV29-1 to TRBJ2-1; 7 bases map to TRBD2. Trimming cost V 7 bases and J 8 bases; bases outside gene matches: 17. This CDR3 contains 15 residues. The germline CDR1 and CDR2 sequences are SQVTM and ANQGSEA. This chain's CDR3 is CSAETLAGEIYEQFF. In DNA, the CDR3 is TGCAGCGCCGAGACCCTTGCGGGAGAGATCTATGAGCAGTTCTTC.

This chain joins TRBV7-8 and TRBJ2-2; D might be TRBD2 (5 bases). This CDR3 comprises 13 residues. V was cut by 2 bases and J by 8 bases, with 9 bases left in between. CDR1 is SGHVS, CDR2 FQNEAQ, per germline. The CDR3 coding sequence is TGTGCCAGCAGCTTAAGAGGGTCGGGGGAGCTGTTTTTT. Protein product: CASSLRGSGELFF.

The chain is built from TRBV29-1 and TRBJ2-7; D is undetermined. The V end was cut by 0 bases, the J end by 2 bases, with 8 bases between. CDR3 size: 13 residues. Germline V CDR1 and CDR2: SQVTM, ANQGSEA. CDR3 nucleotides: TGCAGCGTTGAAGACGGCAGGACCTACGAGCAGTACTTC. It encodes CSVEDGRTYEQYF.

CDR3 in amino acids: CASSILSGSSYNEQFF. The CDR3 bases are TGTGCCAGTAGCATTCTAAGCGGGAGCTCCTACAATGAGCAGTTCTTC. The rearrangement uses TRBV19 and TRBJ2-1; TRBD2 matches at 8 bases. Germline V gene data show CDR1 as LNHDA and CDR2 as SQIVND (reference sequence). The CDR3 totals 16 residues. The J segment lost 0 bases and the V segment lost 6 bases, leaving 7 bases of the junction unmatched.

The chain links TRBV7-2 to TRBJ2-2; 7 bases are a match to TRBD2. The V gene end was trimmed by 1 base and the J gene end by 5 bases; junction bases not matched to a gene: 16. This CDR3 region has 19 residues. Looked up from germline, CDR1 is SGHTA and CDR2 is FQGNSA. In DNA form, the CDR3 reads TGTGCCAGCAGCTTAGTACTTCTTGCGACTAGCAGGCGGACCGGGGAGCTGTTTTTT. Amino acids: CASSLVLLATSRRTGELFF. The whole variable domain, filled in from reference TRBV7-2 and TRBJ2-2, reads GAGVSQSPSNKVTEKGKDVELRCDPISGHTALYWYRQSLGQGLEFLIYFQGNSAPDKSGLPSDRFSAERTGGSVSTLTIQRTQQEDSAVYLCASSLVLLATSRRTGELFFGEGSRLTVL.

The genes are TRBV16 and TRBJ2-7, with TRBD1 identical over 9 bases. CDR1 is KGHSY, CDR2 FQNENV, per germline. V lost 3 bases to trimming and J lost 6 bases; unmatched junction nucleotides: 12. The CDR3 totals 16 residues. CDR3 nucleotide sequence: TGTGCCAGCAGCCACCCCGGGAGGACAGGGGTCGGCGAGCAGTACTTC. It specifies CASSHPGRTGVGEQYF.

The J gene is TRBJ2-7, the V gene TRBV28; 8 nucleotides line up with TRBD2. Germline values: CDR1 MDHEN, CDR2 SYDVKM. There are 14 residues in the CDR3. The junction had 7 bases not matched to a gene; V was cut back by 7 bases and J by 2 bases. The DNA of the CDR3 is TGTGCCAGCAAATTCCAGCGGGGGCCCTACGAGCAGTACTTC. Its protein product is CASKFQRGPYEQYF. Using reference TRBV28 and TRBJ2-7 for the parts outside the CDR3, the full variable domain is DVKVTQSSRYLVKRTGEKVFLECVQDMDHENMFWYRQDPGLGLRLIYFSYDVKMKEKGDIPEGYSVSREKKERFSLILESASTNQTSMYLCASKFQRGPYEQYFGPGTRLTVT.

This chain links TRBV27 with TRBJ1-1; perhaps TRBD1 as D (5 bases). The CDR3 sequence is 16 residues long. The V and J ends lost 5 bases and 1 base respectively, with 17 bases between them. Per germline, CDR1 MNHEY and CDR2 SMNVEV (reference sequence). CDR3 DNA: TGTGCCAGCAGTCCTTCGTGGGGGGGAGGGAACACTGAAGCTTTCTTT. It is translated as CASSPSWGGGNTEAFF.

This clone was recorded only once. Different DNA sequences within this sample yield the same CDR3. DNA for the CDR3: TGTGCCAGCAGCTTGTTGTGGGGTAAACCCTACGAGCAGTACTTC. Encoded protein: CASSLLWGKPYEQYF. The rearrangement uses TRBV5-8 and TRBJ2-7, with D unclear. V lost 1 base and J 2 bases, leaving 13 bases between the germline ends. Germline CDR1 SGHTS, CDR2 YDEGEE. The CDR3 spans 15 residues. The full variable domain, its missing parts supplied by reference TRBV5-8 and TRBJ2-7, is EAGVTQSPTHLIKTRGQQATLRCSPISGHTSVYWYQQALGLGLQFLLWYDEGEERNRGNFPPRFSGRQFPNYSSELNVNALELEDSALYLCASSLLWGKPYEQYFGPGTRLTVT.

V and J are TRBV9 and TRBJ2-3, with a tentative D call TRBD2 (6 bases). The CDR3 length is 16 residues. Looked up from germline, CDR1 is SGDLS and CDR2 is YYNGEE. V lost 0 bases and J lost 5, with 16 bases in between. The CDR3 sequence: CASSVEGLPAGDTQYF. The CDR3 region has the DNA TGTGCCAGCAGCGTAGAGGGCCTACCAGCGGGAGATACGCAGTATTTT.